This T cell receptor (beta chain) was identified during a study of glioma-infiltrating T cells after dendritic cell vaccination. Study-wide context: Samples are from glioblastoma patients in Phase I and II dendritic cell vaccine trials. Study-level points and caveats: Few patients contributed both blood and tumor specimens.

The germline gives CDR1 LNHDA, CDR2 SQIVND (reference sequence). The CDR3 loop spans 14 amino acids. Trimming pared 1 base from V and 7 bases from J, leaving 10 bases between. Documented time point: after dendritic cell vaccination, including at tumor progression/relapse. Patients had residual fresh-frozen tumor tissue and more than two years of survival data. The method was immunoSEQ multiplex PCR; TCRdb's version includes in-frame clones alone and lacks a portion of them. The sample lists 90,000 to 95,000 clones, approximately 80% occurring once. This clone has a handful of counts. Antigen unknown. The chain carries TRBV19 and TRBJ1-4, with D perhaps matching TRBD1 (6 bases). The material was blood, obtained after dendritic cell vaccination. The sequence derives from a human donor with glioblastoma. The CDR3 spells CASSIVGASEKLFF. DNA for the CDR3: TGTGCCAGTAGTATAGTGGGGGCGAGTGAAAAACTGTTTTTT.